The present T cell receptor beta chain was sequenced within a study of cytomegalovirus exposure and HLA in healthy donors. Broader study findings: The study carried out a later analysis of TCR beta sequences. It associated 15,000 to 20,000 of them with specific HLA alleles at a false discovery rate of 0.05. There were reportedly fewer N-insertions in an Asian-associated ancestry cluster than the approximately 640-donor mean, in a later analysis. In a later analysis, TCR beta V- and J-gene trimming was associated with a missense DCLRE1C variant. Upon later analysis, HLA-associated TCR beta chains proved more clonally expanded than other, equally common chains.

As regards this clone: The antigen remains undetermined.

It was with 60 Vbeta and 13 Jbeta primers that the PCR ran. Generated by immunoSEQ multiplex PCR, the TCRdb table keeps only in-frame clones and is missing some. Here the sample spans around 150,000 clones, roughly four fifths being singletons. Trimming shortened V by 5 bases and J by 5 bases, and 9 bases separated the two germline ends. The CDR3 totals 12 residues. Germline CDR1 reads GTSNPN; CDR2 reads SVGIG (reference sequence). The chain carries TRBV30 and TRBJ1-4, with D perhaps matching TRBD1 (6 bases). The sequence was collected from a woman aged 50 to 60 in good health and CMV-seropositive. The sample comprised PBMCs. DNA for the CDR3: TGTGCCTGGTCTCAGGGGAATGAAAAACTGTTTTTT. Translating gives CAWSQGNEKLFF.